This entry lists 27 T cell receptor beta chains sequenced from one sample in a study of T cells in Graves' hyperthyroidism and ophthalmopathy. The investigators amplified TCR beta CDR3 regions from RNA transcripts. The TCR CDR3 was amplified in a first-round RT-PCR using the HTBI primer set. TCRdb analysed the multiplex PCR reads with MiXCR anew, one entry per CDR3 protein. The sample contains about 420,000 distinct CDR3 sequences, 15% to 17% of which appear only once. Material for sequencing was blood. The receptors were gathered from a woman aged 18-29 years with Graves' hyperthyroidism.

This clonotype was found many times. V and J are TRBV7-2 and TRBJ1-2, with 7 bases fitting TRBD1. Trimming cost V 6 bases and J 1 base; bases outside gene matches: 5. Germline assignment: CDR1 SGHTA and CDR2 FQGNSA. CDR3 length: 14 residues. CDR3 nucleotides: TGTGCCAGCAGGAGGACAGGCGATAACTATGGCTACACCTTC. Amino acids: CASRRTGDNYGYTF.

This clonotype was observed a handful of times. V gene TRBV9 combines with J gene TRBJ2-3; maybe TRBD2 (6 bases). The CDR3 is 15 amino acids. CDR1 and CDR2 from the germline V gene are SGDLS and YYNGEE. Trimming removed 0 bases at V and 1 base at J, with 9 bases between. For the CDR3, the DNA is TGTGCCAGCAGCGTAGCGGGGACTGGCACAGATACGCAGTATTTT. Its protein is CASSVAGTGTDTQYF.

This rearrangement joins TRBV9 to TRBJ1-1; 7 bases line up with TRBD1. The CDR3 sequence is 15 residues long. From germline, CDR1 is SGDLS and CDR2 YYNGEE. V shed 4 bases and J 3 bases; nucleotides not matched to a gene: 9. CDR3 DNA: TGTGCCAGCAGCCCGATGACAGGGAGGGACACTGAAGCTTTCTTT. Translating it yields CASSPMTGRDTEAFF.

This clonotype appeared a few times. This chain connects TRBV2 to TRBJ2-5, with 7 bases identical to TRBD1. The ends lost 6 bases at V and 5 bases at J; junction bases unmatched: 6. Germline V gene lookup returns CDR1 SNHLY and CDR2 FYNNEI. The CDR3 spans 13 residues. Written as DNA, the CDR3 is TGTGCCAGCAGACGACAGGGTTGGGAGACCCAGTACTTC. Translation gives CASRRQGWETQYF.

There are many counts of this clonotype. V gene TRBV28 combines with J gene TRBJ2-1, with D tentatively TRBD1 or TRBD2 (5 bases each). The CDR3 sequence is 17 residues long. Trimming removed 6 bases from V and 0 bases from J, with 18 bases in between. The V gene's germline CDR1 is MDHEN and CDR2 SYDVKM. CDR3 residues: CASRLWGSGSSYNEQFF. DNA for the CDR3: TGTGCCAGCAGACTCTGGGGGAGCGGAAGCTCCTACAATGAGCAGTTCTTC. The full variable domain, in which reference TRBV28 and TRBJ2-1 provide the parts outside the CDR3, is DVKVTQSSRYLVKRTGEKVFLECVQDMDHENMFWYRQDPGLGLRLIYFSYDVKMKEKGDIPEGYSVSREKKERFSLILESASTNQTSMYLCASRLWGSGSSYNEQFFGPGTRLTVL.

The chain joins TRBV4-3 to TRBJ1-2; 7 bases map to TRBD1. Germline lookup yields CDR1 LGHNA and CDR2 YSLEER. V lost 4 bases, J lost 8 bases, and 10 bases stayed unmatched. The CDR3 runs 14 residues. DNA for the CDR3: TGCGCCAGCAGCCCACGACAGGGAGCCTGGGGCTACACCTTC. Its translation is CASSPRQGAWGYTF.

This sequence joins TRBV29-1 and TRBJ1-4, with 8 bases fitting TRBD1. CDR3 size: 12 residues. The germline gives CDR1 SQVTM, CDR2 ANQGSEA. V dropped 5 bases and J dropped 8; count of bases not matched to a gene: 4. CDR3 in DNA: TGCAGCGTTCATGACAGGGGAGAAAAACTGTTTTTT. Translation: CSVHDRGEKLFF. The full variable domain, rest sourced from reference TRBV29-1 and TRBJ1-4, is SAVISQKPSRDICQRGTSLTIQCQVDSQVTMMFWYRQQPGQSLTLIATANQGSEATYESGFVIDKFPISRPNLTFSTLTVSNMSPEDSSIYLCSVHDRGEKLFFGSGTQLSVL.

This clonotype was observed at least ten times. This chain uses TRBV20-1 with TRBJ2-5; possibly TRBD2 for D (6 bases). The CDR3 extends over 12 amino acids. The V gene's germline CDR1 is DFQATT and CDR2 SNEGSKA (reference sequence). The ends were cut back, 3 bases at V and 4 bases at J, with 9 bases in the middle. The CDR3 coding sequence is TGCAGTGCTAGCGGGGGAGGAGAGACCCAGTACTTC. Encoded protein: CSASGGGETQYF.

There are a few counts of this clonotype. The chain employs TRBV2 and TRBJ1-2; D unclear. Trimming shortened V by 4 bases and J by 0 bases, and 9 bases separated the two germline ends. This CDR3 spans 14 amino acids. CDR1 SNHLY and CDR2 FYNNEI come from the germline V gene. CDR3 sequence: CASSVVKPNYGYTF. CDR3 DNA sequence: TGTGCCAGCAGTGTAGTAAAGCCTAACTATGGCTACACCTTC.

This clonotype showed up just a few times. This rearrangement joins TRBV4-1 to TRBJ2-5; 9 bases match TRBD2. Trimming took 1 base from V and 7 from J; bases not matched to a gene: 4. The germline V gene has CDR1 MGHRA and CDR2 YSYEKL. This CDR3 region has 14 residues. The CDR3 is CASSQGLAGRTQYF. As DNA, the CDR3 is TGCGCCAGCAGCCAAGGTCTAGCGGGGAGGACCCAGTACTTC.

This clonotype was counted ten times or more. The chain couples TRBV3-1 to TRBJ2-7; D remains unclear. Per germline, CDR1 LGHDT and CDR2 YNNKEL (reference sequence). There are 14 residues in the CDR3. The germline V and J ends were trimmed by 1 base and 7 bases, with 14 bases remaining between them. The CDR3 loop reads CASSQGRLTGEQYF. The CDR3 DNA is TGTGCCAGCAGCCAAGGGAGACTGACTGGGGAGCAGTACTTC.

This clonotype was seen many times. V and J are TRBV11-3 and TRBJ1-2; tentatively, D is TRBD1 (5 bases). Looked up from germline, CDR1 is SGHNT and CDR2 is YENEEA. Trimming pared 4 bases from V and 6 bases from J, leaving 15 bases between. The CDR3 runs to 14 residues. The CDR3 DNA reads as TGTGCCAGCAGCTCCTACGGAACCAGGGATGGCTACACCTTC. It is translated as CASSSYGTRDGYTF.

Regarding this clonotype: Given the absence of the conserved phenylalanine or tryptophan at the CDR3 end, a read error is likely. The V gene is TRBV20-1, the J gene TRBJ2-2; 7 bases match TRBD1. The CDR3 is 15 amino acids. From germline, CDR1 is DFQATT and CDR2 SNEGSKA (reference sequence). Trimming removed 4 bases from V and 0 bases from J; junction bases left unmatched: 5. CDR3 in DNA: TGCAGTGCTAAATCCGGGACAGCGAACACCGGGGAGCTGTTTTCT. It specifies CSAKSGTANTGELFS.

The J gene is TRBJ1-3, the V gene TRBV7-9, with D uncertain. CDR1 is SEHNR and CDR2 is FQNEAQ in the germline V gene (reference sequence). This CDR3 spans 12 amino acids. Trimming removed 6 bases at V and 8 bases at J, with 11 bases between. The CDR3 DNA follows: TGTGCCAGCAGACAAGATCCCGACACCATATATTTT. Encoded protein: CASRQDPDTIYF.

This clonotype appeared many times. The chain carries TRBV20-1 and TRBJ1-2; D is possibly TRBD1 (6 bases). Germline V gene lookup returns CDR1 DFQATT and CDR2 SNEGSKA (reference sequence). CDR3 size: 13 residues. V was cut by 6 bases and J by 2 bases, with 13 bases left in between. As DNA, the CDR3 is TGCAGTGCCCCACCTGACAGGAACTATGGCTACACCTTC. Residues: CSAPPDRNYGYTF.

There are a few counts of this clonotype. The chain uses TRBV6-1 and TRBJ2-3, with a possible D match to TRBD1 (8 bases). The germline V and J ends were trimmed by 6 bases and 6 bases, with 22 bases remaining between them. This CDR3 is built from 16 residues. Germline V gene lookup returns CDR1 MNHNS and CDR2 SASEGT. CDR3 amino acids: CASSLRGGTGVDTQYF. The CDR3 DNA sequence: TGTGCCAGCAGCCTGAGGGGGGGGACAGGCGTGGATACGCAGTATTTT.

This chain links TRBV29-1 with TRBJ2-1; 7 bases match TRBD2. V dropped 6 bases and J dropped 3; count of bases not matched to a gene: 8. The CDR3 runs 14 residues. Germline CDR1 is SQVTM and CDR2 is ANQGSEA. The CDR3 DNA is TGCAGCGTGGCCAGGAGCGGGGTCTACAATGAGCAGTTCTTC. It specifies CSVARSGVYNEQFF.

The J gene is TRBJ1-5, the V gene TRBV28; D ambiguous. With 4 bases removed from V and 5 bases from J, the gap between germline ends came to 15 bases. This CDR3 has 15 amino acids. Germline values: CDR1 MDHEN, CDR2 SYDVKM. The CDR3 DNA follows: TGTGCCAGCAGTTCCTTAGGACTTAAAGATCAGCCCCAGCATTTT. This gives the protein CASSSLGLKDQPQHF.

The rearrangement uses TRBV4-1 and TRBJ2-1; TRBD2 might be the D (5 bases). In germline, CDR1 is MGHRA, CDR2 YSYEKL. CDR3 length equals 12 residues. Deletions cut 3 bases from V and 9 bases from J, with 9 bases between. DNA of the CDR3: TGCGCCAGCAGCCATCTAGCTCCTGAGCAGTTCTTC. This sequence encodes CASSHLAPEQFF.

This clonotype has just a few counts. The chain employs TRBV10-3 and TRBJ2-2; 9 bases agree with TRBD1. CDR3 length: 17 residues. Germline CDR1 ENHRY, CDR2 SYGVKD. V was clipped by 11 bases and J by 4 bases; unmatched bases: 17. CDR3 coding DNA: TGTGCCTCCCATGGGGGACAGGGTTTCGTGAGCACCGGGGAGCTGTTTTTT. It is translated as CASHGGQGFVSTGELFF.

This clonotype was picked up a small number of times. The rearrangement joins TRBV7-2 to TRBJ2-7, with D maybe TRBD2 (5 bases). The CDR3 spans 17 residues. Germline CDR1 reads SGHTA; CDR2 reads FQGNSA. Trimming took off 5 bases at V and 2 bases at J, with 22 bases between the two ends. This CDR3 is CASSLIISELSAYEQYF. DNA for the CDR3: TGTGCCAGCAGCCTTATAATTAGCGAGCTATCCGCCTACGAGCAGTACTTC.

V and J are TRBV7-6 and TRBJ2-2, with 7 bases aligning to TRBD1. From germline, CDR1 is SGHVS and CDR2 FNYEAQ. Losses at the gene ends were 5 bases for V and 7 bases for J; bases not matched to a gene: 13. CDR3 size: 16 residues. The DNA for the CDR3 is TGTGCCAGCAGCCGGCGTAGGGGGCGAAATCTCGGGGAGCTGTTTTTT. It encodes CASSRRRGRNLGELFF.

Ten or more counts support this clonotype. This chain connects TRBV7-2 to TRBJ2-7; 10 bases are a match to TRBD2. The trim removed 0 bases at V and 0 bases at J, leaving 8 bases unmatched. This CDR3 is 18 amino acids long. From germline, CDR1 is SGHTA and CDR2 FQGNSA. For the CDR3, the DNA is TGTGCCAGCAGCTTAGCGGGGCGGACTAGCGGCAACTCCTACGAGCAGTACTTC. Translation: CASSLAGRTSGNSYEQYF.

This clonotype occurred a few times. The chain joins TRBV6-2 or TRBV6-3 to TRBJ2-1, with TRBD2 matching over 12 bases. The V segment lost 0 bases and the J segment 8 bases; nucleotides outside the gene matches: 11. CDR3 length equals 18 residues. Germline values: CDR1 MNHEY, CDR2 SVGEGT. Written as DNA, the CDR3 is TGTGCCAGCAGTTACTCCCCAAGACTAGCGGGGGAACAAGATGAGCAGTTCTTC. The encoded protein is CASSYSPRLAGEQDEQFF.

This clonotype has ten or more counts. This chain connects TRBV29-1 to TRBJ2-1, with D unresolved. The V and J ends lost 2 bases and 2 bases respectively, with 10 bases between them. The CDR3 covers 14 residues. The germline V gene has CDR1 SQVTM and CDR2 ANQGSEA. CDR3 sequence (DNA): TGCAGCGTTGAATACGTAAGCGCCTACAATGAGCAGTTCTTC. It translates to CSVEYVSAYNEQFF.

The chain couples TRBV3-1 to TRBJ2-6; 9 bases are a match to TRBD1. The CDR3 runs to 21 residues. V shed 4 bases, J shed 0 bases, and the junction held 16 bases outside the gene matches. Germline loops: CDR1 LGHDT, CDR2 YNNKEL (reference sequence). The CDR3, as DNA: TGTGCCAGCAGCCCCTTACTTGCGAGACGGGACAGGGACTCTGGGGCCAACGTCCTGACTTTC. Amino acid sequence: CASSPLLARRDRDSGANVLTF.

This clonotype was detected only a few times. V and J are TRBV6-4 and TRBJ2-1; D not certain. The CDR3 runs to 13 residues. Germline V gives CDR1 MRHNA, CDR2 SNTAGT. V shed 8 bases and J shed 7 bases, with 15 bases lying between them. Here the CDR3 DNA reads TGTGCCAGCGCGCAGGCCTCTTCGAATGAGCAGTTCTTC. This translates into CASAQASSNEQFF.